Listed below are T cell receptor beta chains from one sample, sequenced in a study of blood T cell repertoires in COVID-19. Sequencing used immunoSEQ multiplex PCR; TCRdb keeps in-frame clones, though not all of them. The sample records fewer than 300,000 clones, around 88% being singletons. Sequences were obtained from PBMCs or T cells enriched from blood (not recorded which). These TCRs come from a man aged 40-49 years who had recovered from COVID-19. Each CDR3 is given without its conserved first and last residue. Where a row states a size, it is once, few, many or the class of an expanded clone; other rows omit it.

TRBJ2-3	NA	TRBV19	ASSIMSGGASNTQY
TRBJ1-4	NA	TRBV10-3	AISLTGGVEKLF
TRBJ1-6	NA	TRBV19	ASSIGPGTGLSPLH
TRBJ1-4	NA	TRBV19	ASSPHATNEKLF
TRBJ2-1	NA	TRBV7-9	ASSIPGLGHEQF
TRBJ1-1	once	TRBV12-3/TRBV12-4	ASRNGLLKAF
TRBJ2-3	NA	TRBV6-2/TRBV6-3	ASSTLPFRGRTDTQY
TRBJ2-5	NA	TRBV5-4	ASSPGQGAGQETQY
TRBJ1-5	NA	TRBV19	ASSMVGGQPQH
TRBJ2-1	once	TRBV19	ATQGSSYNEQF
TRBJ1-4	NA	TRBV6-4	ASSEQGGEKLF
TRBJ2-2	NA	TRBV11-3	ASSASDRANTGELF
TRBJ1-2	NA	TRBV11-2	ASSSVAGTGIGYT
TRBJ2-3	NA	TRBV4-3	ASSQIAGHTDTQY